Presented here are 14 T cell receptor beta chains from one specimen sequenced in a study of OX40 agonist ivuxolimab in advanced cancers. Only in-frame clones appear in the TCRdb table, and some are missing; sequencing was by immunoSEQ multiplex PCR. The sample comprises 70,000 to 90,000 clones, under 95% of which are singletons, and over 0.3% rests with the top ten. The source material was CD4+ or CD8+ T cells sorted from blood, sampled in a trial of the OX40 agonist ivuxolimab. All receptors come from an adult with an advanced solid tumor such as melanoma, head and neck, liver or kidney cancer.

V usage is TRBV30 and J usage is TRBJ1-1; D not resolved. V was clipped by 0 bases and J by 7 bases, with 12 bases between them. The germline V gene encodes CDR1 GTSNPN and CDR2 SVGIG (reference sequence). This CDR3 comprises 13 residues. The CDR3 here is CAWSVRWIGEAFF. The CDR3 bases are TGTGCCTGGAGTGTCAGGTGGATAGGTGAAGCTTTCTTT.

Here the CDR3 reads CASILSGGGYPYEQYF. The CDR3 region has the DNA TGTGCCAGCATCCTTAGCGGGGGGGGGTACCCCTACGAGCAGTACTTC. The V and J genes are TRBV28 and TRBJ2-7, with 11 bases identical to TRBD2. CDR3 length: 16 amino acids. V trimming: 7 bases; J trimming: 2 bases; junction bases outside the gene matches: 10. Germline V gives CDR1 MDHEN, CDR2 SYDVKM.

The V call is TRBV27, the J call TRBJ2-3; D gene unclear. CDR1 MNHEY and CDR2 SMNVEV come from the germline V gene (reference sequence). Trimming removed 6 bases from V and 2 bases from J, with 12 bases in between. The CDR3 extends over 14 amino acids. CDR3 coding DNA: TGTGCCAGCAGAAATTGGTCCGCCACAGATACGCAGTATTTT. Encoded protein: CASRNWSATDTQYF.

The rearrangement joins TRBV18 to TRBJ2-5, with 8 bases matching TRBD1. Germline CDR1 is KGHSH and CDR2 is LQKENI. Trimming at V came to 2 bases and at J to 5 bases, leaving 4 bases not matched to a gene. This CDR3 has 14 residues. This chain's CDR3 is CASSPGQGLETQYF. Here the CDR3 DNA reads TGTGCCAGCTCACCAGGACAGGGCTTGGAGACCCAGTACTTC.

This clone came up once. The V call is TRBV14, the J call TRBJ2-7; 8 bases agree with TRBD1. From germline, CDR1 is SGHDN and CDR2 FVKESK. The CDR3 consists of 14 residues. V dropped 4 bases and J dropped 8; count of bases not matched to a gene: 10. CDR3 region: CASSPGTGLAKQYF. For the CDR3, the DNA is TGTGCCAGCAGCCCAGGGACAGGCCTGGCGAAGCAGTACTTC.

The chain is built from TRBV6-6 and TRBJ2-7; 8 bases are shared with TRBD2. Germline assignment: CDR1 MNHNY and CDR2 SVGAGI (reference sequence). The CDR3 consists of 13 residues. With 8 bases clipped from V and 7 bases from J, the junction kept 10 bases outside the gene matches. The CDR3 DNA reads TGTGCCAGCTTGGCGGGGGGACCTGGTGAGCAGTACTTC. It translates to CASLAGGPGEQYF.

This clone appeared a single time. The V call is TRBV27, the J call TRBJ1-4; a weak D match, TRBD1 (5 bases). CDR1 MNHEY and CDR2 SMNVEV come from the germline V gene (reference sequence). The CDR3 is 14 residues long. Trimming shortened V by 6 bases and J by 8 bases, and 16 bases separated the two germline ends. The CDR3 region is CASSDERRGEKLFF. CDR3 nucleotide sequence: TGTGCCAGCAGCGATGAGCGTAGGGGCGAAAAACTGTTTTTT.

J is TRBJ1-5 and V is TRBV27, with D hard to call. This CDR3 region has 16 residues. Germline V gene lookup returns CDR1 MNHEY and CDR2 SMNVEV (reference sequence). V was clipped by 8 bases and J by 2 bases, with 19 bases between them. The CDR3: CASHSVGRRGNQPQHF. Here the CDR3 DNA reads TGTGCCAGCCACTCAGTAGGGCGGAGGGGCAATCAGCCCCAGCATTTT.

This chain joins TRBV6-6 and TRBJ2-1; D remains ambiguous. Germline CDR1 reads MNHNY; CDR2 reads SVGAGI (reference sequence). Trimming removed 0 bases at V and 4 bases at J, with 1 base between. The CDR3 sequence is 12 residues long. DNA of the CDR3: TGTGCCAGCAGTTACTCATACAATGAGCAGTTCTTC. It is translated as CASSYSYNEQFF.

The rearrangement uses TRBV30 and TRBJ2-1, with a weak D call TRBD2 (6 bases). V lost 1 base and J 12 bases, leaving 13 bases between the germline ends. This CDR3 region has 12 residues. Germline V gene data show CDR1 as GTSNPN and CDR2 as SVGIG (reference sequence). In DNA, the CDR3 is TGTGCCTGGAGTGGGACTACCGGATGGCAGTTCTTC. This sequence encodes CAWSGTTGWQFF.

V and J are TRBV10-3 and TRBJ2-7; 9 bases are shared with TRBD1. Trimming took 0 bases from V and 3 from J; bases not matched to a gene: 3. CDR3 size: 15 residues. The V gene's germline CDR1 is ENHRY and CDR2 SYGVKD. The CDR3 nucleotides are TGTGCCATCAGTGAGTCGGGGACAGGGTACTACGAGCAGTACTTC. It yields the protein CAISESGTGYYEQYF.

This clone came up a few times. This sequence joins TRBV2 and TRBJ2-1; D remains unclear. In germline, CDR1 is SNHLY, CDR2 FYNNEI. V was shortened by 1 base and J by 3 bases, with 10 bases between the two germline ends. This CDR3 spans 15 amino acids. As DNA, the CDR3 is TGTGCCAGCAGTGAAGATTTGGCAGTCTACAATGAGCAGTTCTTC. It yields the protein CASSEDLAVYNEQFF.

V usage is TRBV10-3 and J usage is TRBJ1-2, with D possibly being TRBD1 (5 bases). Germline CDR1 reads ENHRY; CDR2 reads SYGVKD. CDR3 length: 14 amino acids. V was shortened by 6 bases and J by 3 bases, with 14 bases between the two germline ends. The CDR3 sequence: CAIRGGAMDYGYTF. The CDR3 nucleotides read TGTGCCATCAGGGGAGGGGCCATGGACTATGGCTACACCTTC.

The genes are TRBV5-7 and TRBJ2-2; D is perhaps TRBD1 (6 bases). TRBV5-7 is labeled an ORF, and its function is uncertain. The CDR3 covers 15 residues. Trimming stripped 5 bases from V and 3 bases from J, with 14 bases between. The CDR3 here is CASRAASGDTGELFF. CDR3 in DNA: TGTGCCAGCAGGGCTGCTTCAGGGGACACCGGGGAGCTGTTTTTT.